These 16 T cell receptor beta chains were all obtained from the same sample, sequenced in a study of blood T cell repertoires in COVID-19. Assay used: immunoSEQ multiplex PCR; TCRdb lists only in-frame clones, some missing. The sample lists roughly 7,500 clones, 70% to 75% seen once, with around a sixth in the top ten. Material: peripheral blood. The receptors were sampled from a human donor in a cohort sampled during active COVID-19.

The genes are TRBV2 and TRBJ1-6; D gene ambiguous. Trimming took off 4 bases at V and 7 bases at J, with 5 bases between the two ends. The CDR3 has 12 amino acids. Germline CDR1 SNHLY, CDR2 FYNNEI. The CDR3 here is CASSGGNSPLHF. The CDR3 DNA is TGTGCCAGCAGTGGCGGGAATTCACCCCTCCACTTT.

CDR3 DNA: TGTGCCAGCAGTTTAAGCGGGGGGTGGAATGAGCAGTTCTTC. It yields the protein CASSLSGGWNEQFF. The rearrangement joins TRBV28 to TRBJ2-1; 9 nucleotides align to TRBD2. In germline, CDR1 is MDHEN, CDR2 SYDVKM. Germline trimming cut 2 bases from V and 7 bases from J; bases unmatched to any gene: 3. The CDR3 loop spans 14 amino acids.

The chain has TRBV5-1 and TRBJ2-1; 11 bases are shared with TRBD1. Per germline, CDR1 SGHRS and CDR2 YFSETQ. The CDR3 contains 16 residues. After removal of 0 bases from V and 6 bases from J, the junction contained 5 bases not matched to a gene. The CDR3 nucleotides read TGCGCCAGCAGCTTGGCCCCGGGACAGGGGGGCAATGAGCAGTTCTTC. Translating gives CASSLAPGQGGNEQFF.

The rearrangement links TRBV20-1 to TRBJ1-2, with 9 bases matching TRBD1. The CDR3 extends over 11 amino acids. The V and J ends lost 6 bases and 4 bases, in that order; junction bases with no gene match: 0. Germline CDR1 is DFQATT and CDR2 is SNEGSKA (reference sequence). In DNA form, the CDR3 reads TGCAGTGCGACAGGGGGCTATGGCTACACCTTC. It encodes CSATGGYGYTF.

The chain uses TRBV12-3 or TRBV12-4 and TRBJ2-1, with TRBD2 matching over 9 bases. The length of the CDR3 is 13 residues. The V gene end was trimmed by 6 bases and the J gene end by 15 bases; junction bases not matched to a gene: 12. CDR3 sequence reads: CASSPPSGIRAFF. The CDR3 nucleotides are TGTGCCAGCAGCCCGCCTAGCGGGATTAGGGCGTTCTTC.

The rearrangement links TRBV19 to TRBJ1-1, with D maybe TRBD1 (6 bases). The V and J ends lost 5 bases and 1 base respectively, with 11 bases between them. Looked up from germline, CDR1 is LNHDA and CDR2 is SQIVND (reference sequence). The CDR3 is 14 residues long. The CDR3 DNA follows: TGTGCCAGTAGTTTGGGACAAACGAACACTGAAGCTTTCTTT. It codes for CASSLGQTNTEAFF.

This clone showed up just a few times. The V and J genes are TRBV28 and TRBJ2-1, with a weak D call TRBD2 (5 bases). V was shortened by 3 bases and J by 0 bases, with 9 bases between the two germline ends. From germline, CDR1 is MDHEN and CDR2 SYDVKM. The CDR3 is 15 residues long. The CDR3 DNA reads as TGTGCCAGCAGTTTTAGAGGGAGCTCCTACAATGAGCAGTTCTTC. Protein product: CASSFRGSSYNEQFF.

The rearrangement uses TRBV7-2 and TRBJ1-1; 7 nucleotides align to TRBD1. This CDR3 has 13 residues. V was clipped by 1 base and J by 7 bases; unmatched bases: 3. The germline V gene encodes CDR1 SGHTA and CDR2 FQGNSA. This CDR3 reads CASSLVQGREAFF. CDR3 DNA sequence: TGTGCCAGCAGCTTAGTACAGGGGCGTGAAGCTTTCTTT.

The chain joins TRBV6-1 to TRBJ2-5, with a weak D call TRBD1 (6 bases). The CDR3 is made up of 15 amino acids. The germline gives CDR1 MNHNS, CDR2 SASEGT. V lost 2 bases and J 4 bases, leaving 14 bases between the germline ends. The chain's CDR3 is CASSESTGRVETQYF. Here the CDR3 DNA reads TGTGCCAGCAGTGAATCAACAGGGCGAGTAGAGACCCAGTACTTC.

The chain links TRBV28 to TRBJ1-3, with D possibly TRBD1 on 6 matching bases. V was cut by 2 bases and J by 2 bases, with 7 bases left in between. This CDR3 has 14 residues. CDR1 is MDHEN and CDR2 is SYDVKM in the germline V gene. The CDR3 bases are TGTGCCAGCAGTTTAGGGGGCCCTGGAAACACCATATATTTT. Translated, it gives CASSLGGPGNTIYF. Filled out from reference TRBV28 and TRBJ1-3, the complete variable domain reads DVKVTQSSRYLVKRTGEKVFLECVQDMDHENMFWYRQDPGLGLRLIYFSYDVKMKEKGDIPEGYSVSREKKERFSLILESASTNQTSMYLCASSLGGPGNTIYFGEGSWLTVV.

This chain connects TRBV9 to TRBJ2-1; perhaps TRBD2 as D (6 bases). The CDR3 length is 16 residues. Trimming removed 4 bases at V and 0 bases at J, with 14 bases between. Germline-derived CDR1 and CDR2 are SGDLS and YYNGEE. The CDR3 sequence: CASSPFLAASYNEQFF. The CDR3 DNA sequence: TGTGCCAGCAGCCCATTTTTAGCGGCCTCCTACAATGAGCAGTTCTTC.

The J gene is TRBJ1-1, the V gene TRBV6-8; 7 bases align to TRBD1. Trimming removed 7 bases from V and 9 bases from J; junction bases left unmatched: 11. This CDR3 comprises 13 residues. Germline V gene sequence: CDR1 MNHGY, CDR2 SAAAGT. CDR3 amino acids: CASMSTGEYKAFF. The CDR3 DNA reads TGTGCCAGCATGAGTACAGGGGAGTATAAAGCTTTCTTT.

CDR3 DNA sequence: TGTGCCAGCAAATCCTACTCCGGCGAGCAGTACTTC. It encodes CASKSYSGEQYF. This chain uses TRBV27 with TRBJ2-7; no firm D call. The CDR3 extends over 12 amino acids. The germline V gene encodes CDR1 MNHEY and CDR2 SMNVEV (reference sequence). Trimming removed 7 bases from V and 6 bases from J, with 13 bases in between.

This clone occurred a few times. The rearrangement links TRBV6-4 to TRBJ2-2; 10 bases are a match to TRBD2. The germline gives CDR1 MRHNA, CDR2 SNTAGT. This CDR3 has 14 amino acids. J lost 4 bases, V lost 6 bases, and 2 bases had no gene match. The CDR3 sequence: CASRTSGTTGELFF. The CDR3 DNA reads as TGTGCCAGCAGAACTAGCGGGACCACCGGGGAGCTGTTTTTT.

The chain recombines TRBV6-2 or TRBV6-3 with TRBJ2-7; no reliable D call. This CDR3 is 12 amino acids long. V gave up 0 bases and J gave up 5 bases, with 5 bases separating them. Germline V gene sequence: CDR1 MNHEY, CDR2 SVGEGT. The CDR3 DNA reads TGTGCCAGCAGTTACTCCCTTCACGAGCAGTACTTC. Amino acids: CASSYSLHEQYF.

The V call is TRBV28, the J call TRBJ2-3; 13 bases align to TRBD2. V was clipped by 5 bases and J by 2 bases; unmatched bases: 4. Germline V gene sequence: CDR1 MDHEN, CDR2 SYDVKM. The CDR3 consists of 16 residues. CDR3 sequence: CASSGGTSGITDTQYF. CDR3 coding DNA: TGTGCCAGCAGTGGGGGGACTAGCGGGATCACAGATACGCAGTATTTT.